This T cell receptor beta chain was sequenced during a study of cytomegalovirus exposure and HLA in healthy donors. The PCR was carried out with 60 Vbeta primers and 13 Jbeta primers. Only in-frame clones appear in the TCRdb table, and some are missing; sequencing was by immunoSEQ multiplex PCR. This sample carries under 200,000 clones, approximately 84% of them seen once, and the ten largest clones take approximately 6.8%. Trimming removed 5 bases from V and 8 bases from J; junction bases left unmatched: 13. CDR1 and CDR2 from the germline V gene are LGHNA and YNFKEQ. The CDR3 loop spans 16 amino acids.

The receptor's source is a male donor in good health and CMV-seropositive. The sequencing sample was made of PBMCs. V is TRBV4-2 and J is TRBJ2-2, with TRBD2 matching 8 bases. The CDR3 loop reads CASSSSGTSAPGELFF. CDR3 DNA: TGTGCCAGCAGCTCCTCCGGGACTAGTGCCCCAGGGGAGCTGTTTTTT.